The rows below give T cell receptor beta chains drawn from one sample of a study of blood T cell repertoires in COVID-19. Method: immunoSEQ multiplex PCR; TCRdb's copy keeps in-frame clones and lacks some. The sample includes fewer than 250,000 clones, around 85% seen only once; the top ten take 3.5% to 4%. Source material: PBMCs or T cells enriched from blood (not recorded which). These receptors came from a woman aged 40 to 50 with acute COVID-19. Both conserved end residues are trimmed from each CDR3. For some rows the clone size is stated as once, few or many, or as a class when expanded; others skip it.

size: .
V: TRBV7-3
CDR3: ASSPPDRNTEAF

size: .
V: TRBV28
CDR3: ASSKITGLQPQH

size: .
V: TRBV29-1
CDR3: SVEDHLSGLAF

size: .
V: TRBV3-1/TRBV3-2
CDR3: ASSQVGGSSGANVLT

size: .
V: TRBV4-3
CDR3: ASSHTGGAVTGELF

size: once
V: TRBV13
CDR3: ASSPGGTSTDTQY

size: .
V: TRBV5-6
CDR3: ASSLETRQGNYGYT

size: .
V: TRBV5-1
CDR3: ASSITAGGSPGELF

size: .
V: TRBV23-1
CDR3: ASSHPAGQGKARYGYT

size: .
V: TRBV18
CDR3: ASSPVSETQY

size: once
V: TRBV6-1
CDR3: ASSEDRGPYNEQF

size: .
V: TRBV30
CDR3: AWGPGFRASGEQF